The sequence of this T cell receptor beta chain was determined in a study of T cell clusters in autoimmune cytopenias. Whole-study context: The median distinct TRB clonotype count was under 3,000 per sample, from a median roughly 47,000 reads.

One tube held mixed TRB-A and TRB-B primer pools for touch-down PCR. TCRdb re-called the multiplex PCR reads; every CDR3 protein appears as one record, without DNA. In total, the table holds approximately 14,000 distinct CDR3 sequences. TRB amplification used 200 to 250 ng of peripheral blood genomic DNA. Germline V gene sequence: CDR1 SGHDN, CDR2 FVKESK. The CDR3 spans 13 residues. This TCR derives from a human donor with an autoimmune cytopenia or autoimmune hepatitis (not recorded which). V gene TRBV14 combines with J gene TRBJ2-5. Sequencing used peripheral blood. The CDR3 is CASSQDWKETQYF.